Shown below are 10 T cell receptor beta chains from a single sample sequenced in a study of cytomegalovirus exposure and HLA in healthy donors. PCR primers comprised 60 Vbeta and 13 Jbeta primers. The data were produced by immunoSEQ multiplex PCR, yet TCRdb's version contains in-frame clones alone and is incomplete. The sample lists approximately 140,000 clones; 75% to 90% were seen once. Sequenced material: PBMCs. The receptor set was obtained from a woman in her thirties or forties in good health and CMV-seronegative.

V usage is TRBV5-1 and J usage is TRBJ1-2, with 7 bases identical to TRBD1. This CDR3 comprises 14 residues. V was pared by 0 bases and J by 4 bases, with 3 bases of the junction left unmatched. Per germline, CDR1 SGHRS and CDR2 YFSETQ. The CDR3 region has the DNA TGCGCCAGCAGCTTGGGGGGACAGCTCTATGGCTACACCTTC. As protein: CASSLGGQLYGYTF.

The gene calls are TRBV27 and TRBJ2-2; 9 bases are shared with TRBD2. Germline CDR1 is MNHEY and CDR2 is SMNVEV (reference sequence). The CDR3 has 15 amino acids. The junction had 5 bases not matched to a gene; V was cut back by 4 bases and J by 5 bases. CDR3 bases: TGTGCCAGCAGTTCGGCTAGCGGGGTTACCGGGGAGCTGTTTTTT. It translates to CASSSASGVTGELFF.

The chain joins TRBV4-1 to TRBJ1-6, with D perhaps matching TRBD1 (5 bases). From germline, CDR1 is MGHRA and CDR2 YSYEKL. There are 16 residues in the CDR3. V was pared by 3 bases and J by 1 base, with 10 bases between. CDR3 in amino acids: CASSHRGGSYNSPLHF. The CDR3 DNA is TGCGCCAGCAGCCACCGGGGGGGTTCCTATAATTCACCCCTCCACTTT.

The chain employs TRBV28 and TRBJ2-7, with TRBD2 identical over 7 bases. In germline, CDR1 is MDHEN, CDR2 SYDVKM. V was pared by 6 bases and J by 8 bases, with 10 bases of the junction left unmatched. The CDR3 loop spans 13 amino acids. CDR3 sequence: CASRYGGSEKQYF. CDR3 coding DNA: TGTGCCAGCAGGTACGGGGGGAGTGAGAAGCAGTACTTC.

In DNA, the CDR3 is TGTGCCACCAGCAGAGGGGGACAGGGCAACTACGAGCAGTACTTC. It translates to CATSRGGQGNYEQYF. The chain employs TRBV15 and TRBJ2-7, with 9 bases fitting TRBD1. From germline, CDR1 is LNHNV and CDR2 YYDKDF (reference sequence). Unmatched junction bases numbered 4, after V lost 1 base and J lost 3 bases. The CDR3 length is 15 residues.

This clone has only one observation. The rearrangement links TRBV11-2 to TRBJ2-7, with a possible D match to TRBD1 (5 bases). The V and J ends lost 3 bases and 4 bases respectively, with 10 bases between them. The CDR3 length is 13 residues. CDR1 SGHAT and CDR2 FQNNGV come from the germline V gene. The CDR3 here is CASSLTDRYEQYF. The CDR3 DNA sequence: TGTGCCAGCAGCTTGACAGACCGATACGAGCAGTACTTC.

The V gene is TRBV12-5, the J gene TRBJ1-1; tentatively, D is TRBD1 (5 bases). CDR3 length: 14 amino acids. V dropped 6 bases and J dropped 4 bases, with 15 bases sitting between them. Germline V CDR1 and CDR2: LGHNT, FRNRAP. The CDR3 DNA sequence: TGTGCTAGTGGGGAGGGGCAGGGCGGCACTGAAGCTTTCTTT. Amino acids: CASGEGQGGTEAFF.

This chain links TRBV4-2 with TRBJ2-2; the match to TRBD2 covers 10 bases. This CDR3 is built from 20 residues. From germline, CDR1 is LGHNA and CDR2 YNFKEQ. V dropped 1 base and J dropped 7; count of bases not matched to a gene: 18. The CDR3 spells CASSQAGINMLAGVSGELFF. In nucleotides, the CDR3 is TGTGCCAGCAGCCAAGCAGGGATTAATATGCTAGCGGGAGTTAGCGGGGAGCTGTTTTTT.

This clone was seen once. V usage is TRBV19 and J usage is TRBJ2-6, with a possible D match to TRBD1 (6 bases). The CDR3 is 16 amino acids. Trimming removed 6 bases from V and 0 bases from J, with 12 bases in between. Germline V gene sequence: CDR1 LNHDA, CDR2 SQIVND (reference sequence). CDR3 sequence (DNA): TGTGCCAGTAGCCATCGGACAGTCTCTGGGGCCAACGTCCTGACTTTC. Its protein is CASSHRTVSGANVLTF.

The rearrangement joins TRBV7-2 to TRBJ1-4; the D is unclear. The ends were cut back, 2 bases at V and 0 bases at J, with 7 bases in the middle. The V gene's germline CDR1 is SGHTA and CDR2 FQGNSA. The CDR3 spans 15 residues. The CDR3 DNA is TGTGCCAGCAGCTTACAGGTGGCAACTAATGAAAAACTGTTTTTT. Its translation: CASSLQVATNEKLFF.